The source of this T cell receptor (beta chain) is a study of regulatory T cells in long-lasting Graves disease. This clonotype was observed a few times. Antigen specificity is unknown. Investigators prepared the TCR beta libraries by applying iRepertoire HTBI primers and Arm-PCR of CDR3 regions. TCRdb ran MiXCR on the multiplex PCR reads and lists one entry per CDR3 protein. The sample carries fewer than 550,000 distinct CDR3 sequences, 20% to 25% recorded once. CDR3 length equals 13 residues. Per the germline V gene, CDR1 is ENHRY and CDR2 is SYGVKD. V was shortened by 0 bases and J by 3 bases, with 6 bases between the two germline ends. Study-level findings and limits: New patients shared 800 to 1,000 public clonotypes, and persistent patients shared more, with 2,741. The analysis examined peripheral blood only and excluded thyroid tissue.

Time point meaning: persistent/refractory GD, antithyroid drugs over 5 years with positive TRAb. The TCR library was made from RNA that had been extracted from PBMCs in TRIzol. The source of the patients was an endocrinology department in Xi'an, China. As collected, the peripheral blood samples measured 8 to 9 milliliters each and went into EDTA tubes. This chain joins TRBV10-3 and TRBJ2-7, with D unresolved. The source of this sequence is a female donor with Graves disease. Sequences were derived from peripheral blood mononuclear cells (PBMCs), sampled when the disease was refractory, from a patient treated with antithyroid drugs. The CDR3 reads CAISESHGYEQYF. The CDR3 nucleotides read TGTGCCATCAGTGAGTCCCACGGCTACGAGCAGTACTTC.